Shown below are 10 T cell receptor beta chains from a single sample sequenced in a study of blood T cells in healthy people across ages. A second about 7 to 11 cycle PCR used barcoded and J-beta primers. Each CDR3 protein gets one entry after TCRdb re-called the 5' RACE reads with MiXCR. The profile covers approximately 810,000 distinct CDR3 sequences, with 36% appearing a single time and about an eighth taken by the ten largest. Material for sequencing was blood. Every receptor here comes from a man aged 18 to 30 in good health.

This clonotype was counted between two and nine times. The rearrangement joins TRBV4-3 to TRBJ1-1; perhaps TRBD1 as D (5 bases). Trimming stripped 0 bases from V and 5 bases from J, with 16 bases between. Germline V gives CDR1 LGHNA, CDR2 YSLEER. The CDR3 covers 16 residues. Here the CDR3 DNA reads TGCGCCAGCAGCCAAGACGGACTTCGAGGGGAGACTGAAGCTTTCTTT. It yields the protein CASSQDGLRGETEAFF.

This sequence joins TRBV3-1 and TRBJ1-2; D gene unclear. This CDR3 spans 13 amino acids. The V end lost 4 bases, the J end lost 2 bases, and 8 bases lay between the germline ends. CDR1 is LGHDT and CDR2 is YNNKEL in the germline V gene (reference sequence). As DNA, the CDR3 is TGTGCCAGCAGCCCACGGATGAACTATGGCTACACCTTC. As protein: CASSPRMNYGYTF.

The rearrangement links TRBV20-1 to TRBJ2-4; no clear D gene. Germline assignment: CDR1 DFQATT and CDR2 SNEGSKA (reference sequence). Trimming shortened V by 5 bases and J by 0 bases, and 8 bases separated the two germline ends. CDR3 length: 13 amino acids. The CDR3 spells CSAPGIAKNIQYF. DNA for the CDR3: TGCAGTGCTCCTGGCATAGCCAAAAACATTCAGTACTTC.

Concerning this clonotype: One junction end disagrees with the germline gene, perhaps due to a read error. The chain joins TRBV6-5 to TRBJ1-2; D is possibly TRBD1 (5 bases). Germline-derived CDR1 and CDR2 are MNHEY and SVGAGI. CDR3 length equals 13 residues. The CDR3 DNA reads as TGTACCAGCAGCCACAACCCGAGGGGAAGCTACACCTTC. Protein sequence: CTSSHNPRGSYTF.

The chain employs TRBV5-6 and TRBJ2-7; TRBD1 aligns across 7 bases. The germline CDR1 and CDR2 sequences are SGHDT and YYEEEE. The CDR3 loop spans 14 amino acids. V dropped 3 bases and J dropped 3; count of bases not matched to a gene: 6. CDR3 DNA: TGTGCCAGCAGCTGGCAGGGGGTCGACTACGAGCAGTACTTC. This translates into CASSWQGVDYEQYF.

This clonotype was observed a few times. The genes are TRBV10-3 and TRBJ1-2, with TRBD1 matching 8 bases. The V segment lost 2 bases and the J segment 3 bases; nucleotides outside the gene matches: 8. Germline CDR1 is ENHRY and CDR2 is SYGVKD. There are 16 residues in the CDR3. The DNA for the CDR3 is TGTGCCATCAGTGAGAGGGGAGGGACAGGCGACTATGGCTACACCTTC. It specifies CAISERGGTGDYGYTF.

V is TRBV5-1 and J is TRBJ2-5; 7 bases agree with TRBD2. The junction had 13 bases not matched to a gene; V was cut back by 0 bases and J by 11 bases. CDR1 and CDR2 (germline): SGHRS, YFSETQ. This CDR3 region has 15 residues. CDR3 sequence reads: CASSLEATSPDEQYF. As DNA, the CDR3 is TGCGCCAGCAGCTTGGAGGCGACTAGCCCCGATGAGCAGTACTTC.

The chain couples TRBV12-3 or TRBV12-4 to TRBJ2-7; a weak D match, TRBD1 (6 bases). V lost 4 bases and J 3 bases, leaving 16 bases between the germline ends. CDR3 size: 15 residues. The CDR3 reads CASSYYLGGYYEQYF. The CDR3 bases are TGTGCCAGCAGTTACTATCTTGGGGGCTACTACGAGCAGTACTTC.

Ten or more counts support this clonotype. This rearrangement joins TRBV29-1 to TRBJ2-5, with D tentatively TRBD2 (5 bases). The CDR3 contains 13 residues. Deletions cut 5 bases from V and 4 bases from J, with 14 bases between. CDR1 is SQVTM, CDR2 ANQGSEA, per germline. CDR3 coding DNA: TGCAGCGTTATATTGCGGGTTTTAGAGACCCAGTACTTC. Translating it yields CSVILRVLETQYF.

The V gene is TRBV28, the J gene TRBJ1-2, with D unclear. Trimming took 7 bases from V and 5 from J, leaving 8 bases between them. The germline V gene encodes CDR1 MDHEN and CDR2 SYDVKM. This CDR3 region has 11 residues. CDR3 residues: CASNTPYGYTF. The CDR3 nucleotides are TGTGCCAGCAACACTCCATATGGCTACACCTTC.